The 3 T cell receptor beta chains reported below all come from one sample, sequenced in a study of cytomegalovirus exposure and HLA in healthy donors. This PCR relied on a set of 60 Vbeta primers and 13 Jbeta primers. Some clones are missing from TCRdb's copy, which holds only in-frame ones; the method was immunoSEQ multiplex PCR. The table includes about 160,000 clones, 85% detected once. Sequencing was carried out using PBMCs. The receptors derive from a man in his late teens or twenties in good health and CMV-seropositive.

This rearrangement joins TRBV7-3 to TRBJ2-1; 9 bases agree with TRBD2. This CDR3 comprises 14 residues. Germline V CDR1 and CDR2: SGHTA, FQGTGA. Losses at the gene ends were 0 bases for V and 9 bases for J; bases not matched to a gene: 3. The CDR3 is CASSLTAGGGEQFF. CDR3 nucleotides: TGTGCCAGCAGCTTAACAGCGGGGGGCGGTGAGCAGTTCTTC.

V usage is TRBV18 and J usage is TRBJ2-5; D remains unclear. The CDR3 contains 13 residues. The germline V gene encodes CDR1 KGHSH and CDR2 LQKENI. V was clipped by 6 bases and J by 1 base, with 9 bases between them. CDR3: CASSYSPQETQYF. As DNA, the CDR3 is TGTGCCAGCTCTTACAGCCCCCAAGAGACCCAGTACTTC.

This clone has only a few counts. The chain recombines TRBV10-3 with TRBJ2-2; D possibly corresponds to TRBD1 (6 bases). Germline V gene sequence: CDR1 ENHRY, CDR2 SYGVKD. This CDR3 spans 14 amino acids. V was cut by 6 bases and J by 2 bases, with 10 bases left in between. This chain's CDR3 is CAIRGGTNTGELFF. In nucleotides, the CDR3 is TGTGCCATCAGAGGGGGTACTAACACCGGGGAGCTGTTTTTT.